A single sample gave rise to the 4 T cell receptor beta chains below, sequenced in a study of blood T cell repertoires in COVID-19. Assay: immunoSEQ multiplex PCR; the TCRdb copy retains only in-frame clones and omits some. The sample shows roughly 100,000 clones, less than 90% of them seen only once. The sample taken for sequencing was peripheral blood. The source is a man aged 45 to 65 with acute or convalescent COVID-19.

V is TRBV6-4 and J is TRBJ2-2; 7 nucleotides align to TRBD1. The germline V gene encodes CDR1 MRHNA and CDR2 SNTAGT. J lost 5 bases, V lost 6 bases, and 9 bases had no gene match. The CDR3 contains 15 residues. The CDR3: CASRGEGAITGELFF. In nucleotides, the CDR3 is TGTGCCAGCAGAGGAGAGGGGGCGATTACCGGGGAGCTGTTTTTT.

J is TRBJ1-1 and V is TRBV6-2 or TRBV6-3, with D unresolved. V dropped 4 bases and J dropped 3 bases, with 15 bases sitting between them. From germline, CDR1 is MNHEY and CDR2 SVGEGT. The CDR3 extends over 15 amino acids. The CDR3 DNA reads TGTGCCAGCAGTTTACTAGGGATTGCGGACACTGAAGCTTTCTTT. Protein: CASSLLGIADTEAFF.

This clone appeared a single time. This chain links TRBV5-1 with TRBJ1-6, with 8 bases identical to TRBD1. The CDR3 covers 15 residues. CDR1 is SGHRS, CDR2 YFSETQ, per germline. V lost 4 bases to trimming and J lost 5 bases; unmatched junction nucleotides: 5. The chain's CDR3 is CASSPGQGDNSPLHF. The CDR3 region has the DNA TGCGCCAGCAGCCCCGGACAGGGTGATAATTCACCCCTCCACTTT.

The J gene is TRBJ2-3, the V gene TRBV11-2, with TRBD1 matching 8 bases. This CDR3 comprises 15 residues. Losses at the gene ends were 0 bases for V and 4 bases for J; bases not matched to a gene: 3. The V gene's germline CDR1 is SGHAT and CDR2 FQNNGV. CDR3 coding DNA: TGTGCCAGCAGCTTAGATCAGGGGGCTGCAGATACGCAGTATTTT. It codes for CASSLDQGAADTQYF.